This T cell receptor (beta chain) was sequenced for a study of shared clonotypes between healthy human individuals. Germline V lookup: CDR1 SGHDT, CDR2 YYEEEE. Trimming removed 2 bases at V and 5 bases at J, with 14 bases between. CDR3 length equals 14 residues. TCRdb's table, derived via immunoSEQ multiplex PCR, lists solely in-frame clones and lacks some. This sample has over a million clones; 78% occur once, and the top ten carry 0.61%. This sequence was found in a young man in good health. Some clones in this sample may be carry-over from other donors' samples. Sequencing was performed on memory CD4+ T cells from PBMCs. Sample subset: CD45RA-negative fraction. The chain couples TRBV5-6 to TRBJ2-7, with D tentatively TRBD1 (7 bases). The CDR3 loop is CASSLQGRKDEQYF. Here the CDR3 DNA reads TGTGCCAGCAGCTTACAGGGGAGGAAAGACGAGCAGTACTTC.